The clone carrying this T cell receptor (beta chain) was counted ten times or more. As yet, its antigen is unknown. The listed genes are named as in mouse. The CDR3 end falls 4 residues outside the read, so it is completed with the germline J gene. The identical CDR3 is also encoded by other nucleotide sequences in the sample. The CDR3 consists of 13 residues. V dropped 2 bases and J dropped 3; count of bases not matched to a gene: 0. Germline CDR1 and CDR2: NSHNY and SYGAGN. The data belong to a study of CD8+ T cells in alopecia areata. In the study overall: Skin was taken from 6-12-month-old C3H/HeJ graft donors that had spontaneous alopecia and grafted onto roughly 6-11-week-old female C3H/HeJ mice.

Sorting of pooled cutaneous lymph node cells used CD4, CD8alpha, NKG2D, NKG2ACE and other markers. Following RNA extraction, reverse transcription yielded cDNA that acted as the sequencing template. Profiling relied on immunoSEQ multiplex PCR, and the TCRdb table lists in-frame clones only, not all of them. The repertoire has around 20,000 clones, none seen only once; the ten largest take 30% to 40%. Regarding the study as a whole: Possibly as an HLA-related effect, TCR sharing across patients appeared less clear than in mice. Clonality exceeded that of normal scalp in lesional scalp, most notably in alopecia totalis/universalis. Scalp samples also yield sequences from resident alphabeta T cells of normal skin.

The sample was CD8+ T cells sorted from a lymph node. This sequence was found in a C3H/HeJ mouse with alopecia areata. MHC haplotype: H2-k. The chain links TRBV13-1 to TRBJ2-7; 9 bases are shared with TRBD2. CDR3 region: CASSDWGGYEQYF. The DNA read from the CDR3 is TGTGCCAGCAGTGACTGGGGGGGCTAT.